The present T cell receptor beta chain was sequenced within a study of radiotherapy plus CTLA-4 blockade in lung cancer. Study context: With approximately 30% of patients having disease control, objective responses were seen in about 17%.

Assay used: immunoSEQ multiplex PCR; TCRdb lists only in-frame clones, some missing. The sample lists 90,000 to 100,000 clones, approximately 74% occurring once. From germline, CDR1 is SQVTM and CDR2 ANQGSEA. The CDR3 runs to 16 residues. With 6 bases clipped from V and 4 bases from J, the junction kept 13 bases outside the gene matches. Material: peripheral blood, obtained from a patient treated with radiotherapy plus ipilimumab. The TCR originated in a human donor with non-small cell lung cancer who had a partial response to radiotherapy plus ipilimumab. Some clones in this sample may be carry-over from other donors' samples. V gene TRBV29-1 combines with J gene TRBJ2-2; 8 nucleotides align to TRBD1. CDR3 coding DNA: TGCAGCGTCCCAAAGCCCGGGACAGGTCTCACCGGGGAGCTGTTTTTT. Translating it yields CSVPKPGTGLTGELFF.